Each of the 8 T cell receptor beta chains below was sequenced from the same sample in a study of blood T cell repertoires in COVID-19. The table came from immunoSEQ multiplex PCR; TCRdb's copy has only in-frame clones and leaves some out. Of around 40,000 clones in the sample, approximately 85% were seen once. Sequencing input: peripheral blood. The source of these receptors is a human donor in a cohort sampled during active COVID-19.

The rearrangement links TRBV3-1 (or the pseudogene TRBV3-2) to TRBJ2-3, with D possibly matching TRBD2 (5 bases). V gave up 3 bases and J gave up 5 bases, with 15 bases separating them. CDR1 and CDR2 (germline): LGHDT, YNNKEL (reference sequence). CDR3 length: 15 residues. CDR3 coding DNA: TGTGCCAGCAGCCAGGTCGGAGGAGGTATAGATACGCAGTATTTT. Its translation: CASSQVGGGIDTQYF.

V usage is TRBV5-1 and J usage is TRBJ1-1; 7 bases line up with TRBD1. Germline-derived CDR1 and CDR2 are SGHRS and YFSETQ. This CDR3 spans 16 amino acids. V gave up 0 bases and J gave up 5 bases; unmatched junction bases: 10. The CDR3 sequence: CASSLGQGGWGTEAFF. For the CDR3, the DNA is TGCGCCAGCAGCTTGGGACAGGGAGGTTGGGGGACTGAAGCTTTCTTT.

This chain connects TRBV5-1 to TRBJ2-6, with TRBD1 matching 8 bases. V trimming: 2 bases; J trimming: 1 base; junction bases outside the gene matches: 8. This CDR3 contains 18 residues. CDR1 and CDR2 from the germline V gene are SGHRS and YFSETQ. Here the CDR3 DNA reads TGCGCCAGCAGCTTAATTTCAGGGGGCCTTTCTGGGGCCAACGTCCTGACTTTC. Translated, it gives CASSLISGGLSGANVLTF. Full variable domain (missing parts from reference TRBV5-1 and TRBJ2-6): KAGVTQTPRYLIKTRGQQVTLSCSPISGHRSVSWYQQTPGQGLQFLFEYFSETQRNKGNFPGRFSGRQFSNSRSEMNVSTLELGDSALYLCASSLISGGLSGANVLTFGAGSRLTVL.

CDR3 nucleotide sequence: TGTGCCAGCAGCCAAAGCGTAGGGACAAACTATGGCTACACCTTC. It translates to CASSQSVGTNYGYTF. V gene TRBV3-1 (or the pseudogene TRBV3-2) combines with J gene TRBJ1-2, with TRBD1 as a possible D gene (6 bases). Trimming removed 2 bases from V and 2 bases from J, with 12 bases in between. Germline CDR1 is LGHDT and CDR2 is YNNKEL (reference sequence). The CDR3 is 15 amino acids.

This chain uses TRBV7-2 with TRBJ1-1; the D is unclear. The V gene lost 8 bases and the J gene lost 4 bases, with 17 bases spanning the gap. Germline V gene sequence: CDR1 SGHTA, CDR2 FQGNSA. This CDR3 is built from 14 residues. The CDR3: CASYLSGWGTEAFF. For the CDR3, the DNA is TGTGCCAGCTACCTATCGGGGTGGGGCACTGAAGCTTTCTTT.

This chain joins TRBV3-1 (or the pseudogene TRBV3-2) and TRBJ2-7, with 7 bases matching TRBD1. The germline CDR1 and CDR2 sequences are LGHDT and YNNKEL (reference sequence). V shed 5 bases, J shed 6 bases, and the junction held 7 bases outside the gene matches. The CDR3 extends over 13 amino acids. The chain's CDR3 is CASSSRDRLEQYF. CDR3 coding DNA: TGTGCCAGCAGCAGCCGGGACAGACTCGAGCAGTACTTC.

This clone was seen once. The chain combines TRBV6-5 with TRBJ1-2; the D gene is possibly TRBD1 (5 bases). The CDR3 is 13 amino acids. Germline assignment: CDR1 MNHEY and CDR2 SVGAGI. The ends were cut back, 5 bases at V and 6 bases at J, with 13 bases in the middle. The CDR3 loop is CASSLDRFDGYTF. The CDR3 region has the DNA TGTGCCAGCAGTCTTGACAGATTCGATGGCTACACCTTC.

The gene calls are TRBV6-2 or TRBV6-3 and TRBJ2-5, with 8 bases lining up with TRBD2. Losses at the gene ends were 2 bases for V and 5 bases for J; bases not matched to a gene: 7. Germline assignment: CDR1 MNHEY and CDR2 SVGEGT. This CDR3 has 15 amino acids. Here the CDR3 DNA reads TGTGCCAGCAGTTACGCGGGACTAGAGGGGGAGACCCAGTACTTC. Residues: CASSYAGLEGETQYF.